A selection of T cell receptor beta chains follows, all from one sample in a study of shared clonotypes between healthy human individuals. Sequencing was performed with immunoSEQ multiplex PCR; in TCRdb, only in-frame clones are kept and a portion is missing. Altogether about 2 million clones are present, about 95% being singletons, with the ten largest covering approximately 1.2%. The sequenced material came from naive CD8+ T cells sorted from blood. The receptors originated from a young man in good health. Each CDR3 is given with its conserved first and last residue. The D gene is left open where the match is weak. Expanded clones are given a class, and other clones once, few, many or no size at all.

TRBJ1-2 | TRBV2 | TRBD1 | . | CASSDVDWTGIGYGYTF | TGTGCCAGCAGCGACGTGGATTGGACAGGGATAGGCTATGGCTACACCTTC
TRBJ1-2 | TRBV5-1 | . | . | CASSLDRTAHYGYTF | TGCGCCAGCAGCTTGGATAGGACAGCCCACTATGGCTACACCTTC
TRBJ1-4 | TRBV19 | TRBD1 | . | CASSTIDRENLNEKLFF | TGTGCCAGTAGTACGATCGACAGGGAAAATCTGAATGAAAAACTGTTTTTT
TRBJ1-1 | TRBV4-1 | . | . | CASSQGGVAEAFF | TGCGCCAGCAGCCAAGGAGGGGTAGCTGAAGCTTTCTTT
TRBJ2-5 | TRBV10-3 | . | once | CAISARPGEQETQYF | TGTGCCATCAGTGCTCGGCCGGGAGAGCAAGAGACCCAGTACTTC
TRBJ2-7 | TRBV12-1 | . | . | CASRRRAHSYEQYF | TGTGCCAGCCGAAGAAGGGCACACTCCTACGAGCAGTACTTC
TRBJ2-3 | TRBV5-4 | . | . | CASSLAGVGDTQYF | TGTGCCAGCAGCTTGGCCGGGGTTGGAGATACGCAGTATTTT
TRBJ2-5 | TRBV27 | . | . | CASSPAGVPKETQYF | TGTGCCAGCAGTCCCGCCGGAGTCCCGAAAGAGACCCAGTACTTC
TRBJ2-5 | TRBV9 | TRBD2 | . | CASSVDGGATQYF | TGTGCCAGCAGCGTCGACGGGGGGGCGACCCAGTACTTC
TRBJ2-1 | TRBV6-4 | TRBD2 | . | CASAASGLGYNEQFF | TGTGCCAGCGCGGCTAGCGGGCTTGGCTACAATGAGCAGTTCTTC
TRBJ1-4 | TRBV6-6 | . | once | CASLAGENEKLFF | TGTGCCAGCCTGGCAGGAGAAAATGAAAAACTGTTTTTT
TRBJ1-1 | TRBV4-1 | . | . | CASSQVHPMNTEAFF | TGCGCCAGCAGCCAAGTTCACCCAATGAACACTGAAGCTTTCTTT
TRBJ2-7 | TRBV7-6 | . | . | CASSLAAAGSYEQYF | TGTGCCAGCAGCTTAGCAGCTGCGGGCTCCTACGAGCAGTACTTC
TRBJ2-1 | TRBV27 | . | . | CASSPEGPGEGDEQFF | TGTGCCAGCAGCCCCGAGGGGCCGGGAGAGGGGGATGAGCAGTTCTTC
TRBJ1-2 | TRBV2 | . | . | CASSVTVLYGYTF | TGTGCCAGCAGTGTAACAGTCCTCTATGGCTACACCTTC
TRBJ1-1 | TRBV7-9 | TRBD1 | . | CASSFPTGGNTEAFF | TGTGCCAGCAGCTTCCCGACAGGGGGGAACACTGAAGCTTTCTTT
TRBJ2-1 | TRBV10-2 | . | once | CASSGGTEQFF | TGCGCCAGCAGCGGTGGGACAGAGCAGTTCTTC
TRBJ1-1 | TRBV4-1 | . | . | CASSPLGNTEAFF | TGCGCCAGCAGCCCCCTTGGGAACACTGAAGCTTTCTTT
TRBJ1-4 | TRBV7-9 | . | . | CASSAAFGEKLFF | TGTGCCAGCTCTGCGGCCTTCGGGGAAAAACTGTTTTTT
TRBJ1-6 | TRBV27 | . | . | CASSSIRPNSYNSPLHF | TGTGCCAGCAGCTCAATCCGACCGAACTCCTATAATTCACCCCTCCACTTT
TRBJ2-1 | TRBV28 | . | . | CASGGQVYNEQFF | TGTGCCAGCGGGGGTCAGGTGTACAATGAGCAGTTCTTC
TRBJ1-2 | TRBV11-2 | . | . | CASSLLFDGYTF | TGTGCCAGCAGCCTACTCTTCGATGGCTACACCTTC
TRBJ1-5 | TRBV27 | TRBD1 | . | CATRPGQGAGNQPQHF | TGTGCCACCCGACCGGGACAGGGGGCTGGCAATCAGCCCCAGCATTTT
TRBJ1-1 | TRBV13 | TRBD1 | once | CASSFLPGTANTEAFF | TGTGCCAGCAGCTTCCTTCCAGGGACAGCGAACACTGAAGCTTTCTTT
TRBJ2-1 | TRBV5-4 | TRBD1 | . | CASSLEGTGRNEQFF | TGTGCCAGCAGCTTGGAAGGGACAGGGCGTAATGAGCAGTTCTTC
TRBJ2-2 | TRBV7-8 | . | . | CASSLLEGAGELFF | TGTGCCAGCAGCTTACTCGAGGGTGCCGGGGAGCTGTTTTTT
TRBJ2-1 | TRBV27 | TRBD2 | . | CASSLNLAGGPNEQFF | TGTGCCAGCAGTTTAAACCTAGCGGGGGGGCCTAATGAGCAGTTCTTC
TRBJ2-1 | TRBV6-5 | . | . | CASRDTREQFF | TGTGCCAGCAGAGATACTCGGGAGCAGTTCTTC
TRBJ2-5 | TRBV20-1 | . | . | CSATQETQYF | TGCAGTGCCACCCAAGAGACCCAGTACTTC
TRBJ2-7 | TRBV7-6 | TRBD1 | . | CASSLGQGGSYEQYF | TGTGCCAGCAGCTTAGGACAGGGGGGCTCCTACGAGCAGTACTTC
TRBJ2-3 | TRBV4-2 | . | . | CASSQEMSSAPDTQYF | TGTGCCAGCAGCCAAGAGATGAGTAGCGCCCCAGATACGCAGTATTTT
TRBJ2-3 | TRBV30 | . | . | CAWSFLSVGTDTQYF | TGTGCCTGGAGTTTCCTTAGCGTAGGCACAGATACGCAGTATTTT
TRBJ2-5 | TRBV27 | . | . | CASSLIGGQETQYF | TGTGCCAGCAGTTTAATAGGGGGCCAAGAGACCCAGTACTTC
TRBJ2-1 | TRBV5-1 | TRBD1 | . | CASSQDRQSSYNEQFF | TGCGCCAGCTCCCAGGACAGGCAGAGCTCCTACAATGAGCAGTTCTTC
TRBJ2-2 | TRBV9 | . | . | CASSSSGGRPYTNTGELFF | TGTGCCAGCAGCTCATCCGGGGGCAGGCCGTATACGAACACCGGGGAGCTGTTTTTT
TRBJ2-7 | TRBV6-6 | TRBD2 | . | CASSYPDRDYSYEQYF | TGTGCCAGCAGTTACCCGGACCGGGACTACTCCTACGAGCAGTACTTC
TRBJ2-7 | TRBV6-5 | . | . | CASSYHVAELLDEQYF | TGTGCCAGCAGTTACCATGTGGCGGAACTCCTCGACGAGCAGTACTTC
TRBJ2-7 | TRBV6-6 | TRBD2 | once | CASSYAGGYSYEQYF | TGTGCCAGCAGTTACGCGGGAGGGTACTCCTACGAGCAGTACTTC
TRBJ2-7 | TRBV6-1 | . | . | CASSDEVPKALGLYEQYF | TGTGCCAGCAGTGACGAGGTCCCAAAGGCCCTGGGGTTATACGAGCAGTACTTC
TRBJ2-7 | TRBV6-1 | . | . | CASSLKGLYEQYF | TGTGCCAGCAGTTTGAAGGGGCTATACGAGCAGTACTTC
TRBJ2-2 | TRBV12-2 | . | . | CASRFTPRTGELFF | TGTGCAAGTCGCTTTACCCCCAGGACCGGGGAGCTGTTTTTT
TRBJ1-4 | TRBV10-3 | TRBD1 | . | CAISEGPGTGDEKLFF | TGTGCCATCAGTGAGGGCCCGGGGACAGGGGATGAAAAACTGTTTTTT
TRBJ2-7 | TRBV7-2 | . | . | CASSPWTSDEQYF | TGTGCCAGCAGCCCATGGACTTCGGACGAGCAGTACTTC
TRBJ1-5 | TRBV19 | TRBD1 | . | CASSTRDRGQPQHF | TGTGCCAGTAGTACCCGGGACAGGGGTCAGCCCCAGCATTTT
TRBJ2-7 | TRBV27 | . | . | CASSFSGTDYEQYF | TGTGCCAGCAGCTTCTCCGGGACGGACTACGAGCAGTACTTC
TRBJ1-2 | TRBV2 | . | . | CASSEAYLGNYGYTF | TGTGCCAGCAGTGAAGCGTATTTGGGCAACTATGGCTACACCTTC
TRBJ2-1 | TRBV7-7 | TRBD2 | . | CASSHGTSGYNEQFF | TGTGCTAGCAGCCACGGGACTAGCGGTTACAATGAGCAGTTCTTC
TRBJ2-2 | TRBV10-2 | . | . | CASSESIWENTGELFF | TGCGCCAGCAGTGAGTCGATCTGGGAAAACACCGGGGAGCTGTTTTTT
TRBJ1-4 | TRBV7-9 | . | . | CASSPDSTNEKLFF | TGTGCCAGCAGCCCAGACAGCACTAATGAAAAACTGTTTTTT
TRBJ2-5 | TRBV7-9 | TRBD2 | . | CASSPPLGLASQETQYF | TGTGCCAGCAGCCCGCCTTTGGGACTAGCGTCTCAAGAGACCCAGTACTTC
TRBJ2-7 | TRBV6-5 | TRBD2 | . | CASSLQGLAGYEQYF | TGTGCCAGCAGTTTGCAGGGACTAGCGGGCTACGAGCAGTACTTC
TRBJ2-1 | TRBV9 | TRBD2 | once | CASSPRGLAPSSYNEQFF | TGTGCCAGCAGCCCGCGGGGACTAGCTCCGAGCTCCTACAATGAGCAGTTCTTC
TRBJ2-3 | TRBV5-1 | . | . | CASSLVDRTDTQYF | TGCGCCAGCAGCTTGGTGGACAGAACAGATACGCAGTATTTT
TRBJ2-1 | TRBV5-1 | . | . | CASSQVTYNEQFF | TGCGCCAGCAGCCAGGTAACTTACAATGAGCAGTTCTTC
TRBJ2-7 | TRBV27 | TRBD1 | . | CASSAGTGPYEQYF | TGTGCCAGCAGTGCCGGGACAGGGCCCTACGAGCAGTACTTC
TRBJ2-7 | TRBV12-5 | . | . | CASGLEQTTEQYF | TGTGCTAGTGGTTTGGAACAGACGACCGAGCAGTACTTC
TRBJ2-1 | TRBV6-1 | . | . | CASIGPTNEQFF | TGTGCCAGCATCGGACCCACGAATGAGCAGTTCTTC
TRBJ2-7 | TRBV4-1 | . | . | CASSPARGSSYEQYF | TGCGCCAGCAGCCCAGCCCGGGGCAGCTCCTACGAGCAGTACTTC
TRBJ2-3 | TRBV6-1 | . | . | CASRTRRPSTDTQYF | TGTGCCAGCAGGACTAGGAGGCCAAGCACAGATACGCAGTATTTT